This is a list of T cell receptor beta chains from one sample in a study of chemoradiotherapy in HPV16-positive cancers. Some clones are missing from TCRdb's copy, which holds only in-frame ones; the method was immunoSEQ multiplex PCR. The sample includes about 5,200 clones, 70% to 75% of them seen just once. Sequences were derived from tumor tissue, sampled from a patient who underwent chemoradiotherapy. The receptors here all came from a human donor with HPV-associated anogenital cancer. CDR3s include the opening cysteine and the closing phenylalanine or tryptophan. Fields, in order: J gene, V gene, clone size, D gene, CDR3 DNA, CDR3 protein. A D gene is named only where the DNA matches it firmly. The size entry is marked missing in some rows and otherwise reads once, few, many or a size class.

j_gene: TRBJ2-3
v_gene: TRBV10-1
abundance: NA
d_gene: TRBD2
CDR3nt: TGCGCCAGCAGTGAAGGGACTAGCGGGAGTACTTTTACAGATACGCAGTATTTT
CDR3aa: CASSEGTSGSTFTDTQYF

j_gene: TRBJ2-7
v_gene: TRBV11-2
abundance: few
d_gene: TRBD1
CDR3nt: TGTGCCAGCAGCTCACGCGGACAGGGTAACTACGAGCAGTACTTC
CDR3aa: CASSSRGQGNYEQYF

j_gene: TRBJ1-4
v_gene: TRBV4-2
abundance: NA
d_gene: TRBD1
CDR3nt: TGTGCCAGCAGCCAAGGGTCAGGGGGGGGTGAAAAACTGTTTTTT
CDR3aa: CASSQGSGGGEKLFF

j_gene: TRBJ2-2
v_gene: TRBV6-5
abundance: NA
d_gene: TRBD2
CDR3nt: TGTGCCAGCAGTTACGAACTAGCGGGATTAATTGGGGAGCTGTTTTTT
CDR3aa: CASSYELAGLIGELFF

j_gene: TRBJ2-7
v_gene: TRBV29-1
abundance: NA
d_gene: TRBD2
CDR3nt: TGCAGCGTTGAAGACCCCCTAGCGGCAAACTCCTACGAGCAGTACTTC
CDR3aa: CSVEDPLAANSYEQYF

j_gene: TRBJ2-7
v_gene: TRBV18
abundance: NA
d_gene: TRBD1
CDR3nt: TGTGCCAGCTCAGGCAATTACGGGACAGGGGGCTCGGGCGAGCAGTACTTC
CDR3aa: CASSGNYGTGGSGEQYF

j_gene: TRBJ2-3
v_gene: TRBV4-2
abundance: NA
d_gene: TRBD1
CDR3nt: TGTGCCAGCAGCCAAGACCGGGACAGGGATTTCACAGATACGCAGTATTTT
CDR3aa: CASSQDRDRDFTDTQYF

j_gene: TRBJ2-1
v_gene: TRBV30
abundance: NA
d_gene: NA
CDR3nt: TGTGCCTGGAGGTTGGGCGGCAATGAGCAGTTCTTC
CDR3aa: CAWRLGGNEQFF

j_gene: TRBJ2-1
v_gene: TRBV11-2
abundance: NA
d_gene: NA
CDR3nt: TGTGCCAGCAGTCCTCATATACCGACTTCCTACAATGAGCAGTTCTTC
CDR3aa: CASSPHIPTSYNEQFF

j_gene: TRBJ1-5
v_gene: TRBV2
abundance: few
d_gene: NA
CDR3nt: TGTGCCAGCAGTGAAGGGGGACAAGTTTTTAATCAGCCCCAGCATTTT
CDR3aa: CASSEGGQVFNQPQHF